These 27 T cell receptor beta chains came from one sample sequenced in a study of blood T cell repertoires in COVID-19. Produced via immunoSEQ multiplex PCR; TCRdb's table is partial and in-frame only. There are some 160,000 clones in the sample; 70% to 90% occur only once, and 2.5% lies in the top ten. Sequences were obtained from peripheral blood. These receptors all stem from a woman over 75 with COVID-19, enrolled during active disease.

The chain links TRBV20-1 to TRBJ2-3; 10 nucleotides agree with TRBD2. The V gene end was trimmed by 3 bases and the J gene end by 2 bases; junction bases not matched to a gene: 17. The V gene's germline CDR1 is DFQATT and CDR2 SNEGSKA (reference sequence). CDR3 length: 19 amino acids. Written as DNA, the CDR3 is TGCAGTGCTAGTTTCGCTAGCGGGAGTCTCGACGGTTACACAGATACGCAGTATTTT. Translating gives CSASFASGSLDGYTDTQYF.

This chain joins TRBV4-3 and TRBJ1-1; 8 bases match TRBD1. The CDR3 is 15 amino acids. The ends lost 3 bases at V and 0 bases at J; junction bases unmatched: 3. Germline CDR1 reads LGHNA; CDR2 reads YSLEER. The CDR3 here is CASSQDRVMNTEAFF. For the CDR3, the DNA is TGCGCCAGCAGCCAGGACAGGGTAATGAACACTGAAGCTTTCTTT.

This chain joins TRBV5-4 and TRBJ2-5; 8 nucleotides align to TRBD1. Germline V CDR1 and CDR2: SGHNT, YYREEE (reference sequence). The CDR3 loop spans 14 amino acids. V trimming: 3 bases; J trimming: 0 bases; junction bases outside the gene matches: 1. CDR3 region: CASSWDRYQETQYF. CDR3 DNA: TGTGCCAGCAGCTGGGACAGGTACCAAGAGACCCAGTACTTC.

The chain uses TRBV28 and TRBJ2-7, with 12 bases lining up with TRBD2. The CDR3 length is 16 residues. In germline, CDR1 is MDHEN, CDR2 SYDVKM. Losses at the gene ends were 6 bases for V and 6 bases for J; bases not matched to a gene: 12. The CDR3 DNA is TGTGCCAGCAGCTCTGGGAGACTAGCGGGAGATGGCGAGCAGTACTTC. It specifies CASSSGRLAGDGEQYF. Using reference TRBV28 and TRBJ2-7 for the parts outside the CDR3, the full variable domain is DVKVTQSSRYLVKRTGEKVFLECVQDMDHENMFWYRQDPGLGLRLIYFSYDVKMKEKGDIPEGYSVSREKKERFSLILESASTNQTSMYLCASSSGRLAGDGEQYFGPGTRLTVT.

The chain couples TRBV5-4 to TRBJ1-1; D is unresolved. The germline gives CDR1 SGHNT, CDR2 YYREEE (reference sequence). This CDR3 spans 14 amino acids. With 2 bases removed from V and 0 bases from J, the gap between germline ends came to 8 bases. CDR3 bases: TGTGCCAGCAGCTTTATGTCTGTGAACACTGAAGCTTTCTTT. Amino acid sequence: CASSFMSVNTEAFF.

This clone was found a few times. The chain employs TRBV3-1 (or the pseudogene TRBV3-2) and TRBJ1-1; a weak D match, TRBD1 (5 bases). Germline V gene sequence: CDR1 LGHDT, CDR2 YNNKEL (reference sequence). V was cut by 4 bases and J by 6 bases, with 15 bases left in between. CDR3 length: 14 residues. The CDR3 region has the DNA TGTGCCAGCAGCCGTGTAGCGGGGGAATCTGAAGCTTTCTTT. Its translation is CASSRVAGESEAFF.

This chain connects TRBV2 to TRBJ2-5, with D perhaps TRBD1 (6 bases). This CDR3 spans 14 amino acids. Per germline, CDR1 SNHLY and CDR2 FYNNEI. With 4 bases removed from V and 0 bases from J, the gap between germline ends came to 9 bases. CDR3 nucleotide sequence: TGTGCCAGCAGTGTAGACAGGAACCAAGAGACCCAGTACTTC. Its protein is CASSVDRNQETQYF. The entire variable domain, with the rest obtained from reference TRBV2 and TRBJ2-5, is as follows: EPEVTQTPSHQVTQMGQEVILRCVPISNHLYFYWYRQILGQKVEFLVSFYNNEISEKSEIFDDQFSVERPDGSNFTLKIRSTKLEDSAMYFCASSVDRNQETQYFGPGTRLLVL.

The sample holds a few counts of this clone. The chain links TRBV5-1 to TRBJ2-7; TRBD1 matches at 8 bases. CDR1 is SGHRS and CDR2 is YFSETQ in the germline V gene. The CDR3 covers 15 residues. V lost 3 bases, J lost 3 bases, and 8 bases stayed unmatched. This CDR3 reads CASSSLGTGVYEQYF. CDR3 in DNA: TGCGCCAGCAGCTCCTTAGGGACAGGAGTCTACGAGCAGTACTTC.

V is TRBV6-6 and J is TRBJ2-2, with D possibly matching TRBD1 (6 bases). The CDR3 has 15 residues. V lost 6 bases and J lost 3, with 14 bases in between. Germline V gene sequence: CDR1 MNHNY, CDR2 SVGAGI (reference sequence). CDR3 DNA: TGTGCCAGCAGGCCTACAGGGTGGGACACCGGGGAGCTGTTTTTT. Protein product: CASRPTGWDTGELFF.

This clone has only a few counts. This chain links TRBV4-2 with TRBJ2-7; 10 bases match TRBD2. Germline assignment: CDR1 LGHNA and CDR2 YNFKEQ. V lost 4 bases to trimming and J lost 5 bases; unmatched junction nucleotides: 5. This CDR3 has 14 residues. The CDR3 sequence is CASSPLAGTDEQYF. The CDR3 nucleotides read TGTGCCAGCAGCCCACTAGCGGGAACCGACGAGCAGTACTTC.

Concerning this clone: At the DNA level, this CDR3 is encoded by other sequences in the same sample as well. The CDR3 sequence: CASSLVRGTDTQYF. The CDR3 bases are TGTGCCAGCAGCTTAGTGCGAGGCACAGATACGCAGTATTTT. The chain uses TRBV7-2 and TRBJ2-3; D ambiguous. The CDR3 has 14 amino acids. V lost 1 base and J lost 1, with 6 bases in between. Germline loops: CDR1 SGHTA, CDR2 FQGNSA.

CDR3 region: CASSRALAGSSYEQYF. The CDR3, as DNA: TGTGCCAGCAGCCGTGCCTTAGCGGGGAGCTCCTACGAGCAGTACTTC. The rearrangement links TRBV5-5 to TRBJ2-7, with 8 bases matching TRBD2. Germline assignment: CDR1 SGHKS and CDR2 YYEKEE (reference sequence). CDR3 length: 16 amino acids. V shed 4 bases, J shed 0 bases, and the junction held 9 bases outside the gene matches. The entire variable domain, with the rest obtained from reference TRBV5-5 and TRBJ2-7, is as follows: DAGVTQSPTHLIKTRGQQVTLRCSPISGHKSVSWYQQVLGQGPQFIFQYYEKEERGRGNFPDRFSARQFPNYSSELNVNALLLGDSALYLCASSRALAGSSYEQYFGPGTRLTVT.

This sequence joins TRBV27 and TRBJ2-2; 11 nucleotides match TRBD2. Germline loops: CDR1 MNHEY, CDR2 SMNVEV (reference sequence). The V segment lost 4 bases and the J segment 4 bases; nucleotides outside the gene matches: 2. The CDR3 runs 15 residues. The CDR3 sequence: CASSYGTSGTGELFF. In DNA, the CDR3 is TGTGCCAGCAGTTACGGGACTAGCGGCACCGGGGAGCTGTTTTTT.

J is TRBJ2-2 and V is TRBV5-4, with 7 nucleotides matching TRBD1. This CDR3 spans 14 amino acids. Germline loops: CDR1 SGHNT, CDR2 YYREEE (reference sequence). Trimming at V came to 4 bases and at J to 4 bases, leaving 4 bases not matched to a gene. The CDR3, as DNA: TGTGCCAGCAGCCGCCGGGACAGCACCGGGGAGCTGTTTTTT. It codes for CASSRRDSTGELFF.

The chain combines TRBV10-3 with TRBJ2-2; TRBD2 agrees at 16 bases. The CDR3 has 17 residues. CDR1 is ENHRY and CDR2 is SYGVKD in the germline V gene. V was clipped by 5 bases and J by 5 bases; unmatched bases: 5. The CDR3 DNA is TGTGCCATCAGTCCGGGACTAGCGGGAGGGAAAACCGGGGAGCTGTTTTTT. This encodes CAISPGLAGGKTGELFF.

This clone is a singleton in its sample. V usage is TRBV7-9 and J usage is TRBJ2-7; 9 nucleotides line up with TRBD1. The CDR3 length is 12 residues. J lost 7 bases, V lost 5 bases, and 3 bases had no gene match. Germline-derived CDR1 and CDR2 are SEHNR and FQNEAQ (reference sequence). This chain's CDR3 is CASSGQGPEQYF. DNA for the CDR3: TGTGCCAGCAGCGGACAGGGGCCGGAGCAGTACTTC.

The chain is built from TRBV5-1 and TRBJ1-1; 8 bases align to TRBD1. With V trimmed by 2 bases and J by 3 bases, 3 bases remained unmatched. From germline, CDR1 is SGHRS and CDR2 YFSETQ. The CDR3 runs 14 residues. CDR3 in DNA: TGCGCCAGCAGCTTTTTGACAGGGGACACTGAAGCTTTCTTT. It is translated as CASSFLTGDTEAFF.

This chain's CDR3 is CASSLVSSGREQFF. In nucleotides, the CDR3 is TGTGCCAGCAGCTTAGTTTCTAGCGGGAGAGAGCAGTTCTTC. The chain combines TRBV11-2 with TRBJ2-1; 10 bases are shared with TRBD2. This CDR3 comprises 14 residues. Per germline, CDR1 SGHAT and CDR2 FQNNGV. V dropped 1 base and J dropped 10; count of bases not matched to a gene: 4.

V is TRBV7-2 and J is TRBJ1-5; maybe TRBD1 (6 bases). The germline gives CDR1 SGHTA, CDR2 FQGNSA. V lost 5 bases and J lost 0, with 11 bases in between. The CDR3 is 15 residues long. DNA for the CDR3: TGTGCCAGCAGCACCCGGACAGATAGCAATCAGCCCCAGCATTTT. It specifies CASSTRTDSNQPQHF. Drawing the rest from reference TRBV7-2 and TRBJ1-5, the complete variable domain is GAGVSQSPSNKVTEKGKDVELRCDPISGHTALYWYRQSLGQGLEFLIYFQGNSAPDKSGLPSDRFSAERTGGSVSTLTIQRTQQEDSAVYLCASSTRTDSNQPQHFGDGTRLSIL.

V gene TRBV19 combines with J gene TRBJ2-7; 10 positions agree with TRBD1. V was pared by 6 bases and J by 6 bases, with 14 bases of the junction left unmatched. Germline V lookup: CDR1 LNHDA, CDR2 SQIVND (reference sequence). The CDR3 spans 16 residues. The CDR3 region has the DNA TGTGCCAGTAGCAGACGGGGGACAGGGGAGACCCTCGAGCAGTACTTC. Encoded protein: CASSRRGTGETLEQYF.

The chain recombines TRBV10-3 with TRBJ1-2; tentatively, D is TRBD1 (5 bases). Germline loops: CDR1 ENHRY, CDR2 SYGVKD. The V and J ends lost 0 bases and 4 bases respectively, with 12 bases between them. The CDR3 covers 15 residues. CDR3 in DNA: TGTGCCATCAGTGAGTCGACAGCAGTAGGCTATGGCTACACCTTC. It codes for CAISESTAVGYGYTF.

The CDR3 sequence: CASRRQGGTEAFF. DNA for the CDR3: TGTGCCAGCAGGAGACAGGGTGGGACTGAAGCTTTCTTT. V is TRBV6-5 and J is TRBJ1-1; 7 bases agree with TRBD1. The CDR3 extends over 13 amino acids. V trimming: 6 bases; J trimming: 5 bases; junction bases outside the gene matches: 6. The germline CDR1 and CDR2 sequences are MNHEY and SVGAGI.

The chain carries TRBV15 and TRBJ1-5; D gene ambiguous. The germline V gene encodes CDR1 LNHNV and CDR2 YYDKDF (reference sequence). Between the trimmed V and J ends, which lost 0 bases and 1 base, there was a span of 4 bases. CDR3 size: 14 residues. The DNA for the CDR3 is TGTGCCACCAGCAGAGAATCGAGCAATCAGCCCCAGCATTTT. Protein: CATSRESSNQPQHF.

The V call is TRBV7-9, the J call TRBJ2-2; D is ambiguous. The CDR3 has 16 residues. Germline CDR1 is SEHNR and CDR2 is FQNEAQ (reference sequence). Trimming cost V 8 bases and J 4 bases, with 20 bases left between them. In DNA, the CDR3 is TGTGCCAGCGAAAAGCCGGGTCTCTACGGCACCGGGGAGCTGTTTTTT. Its translation: CASEKPGLYGTGELFF.

This chain links TRBV11-2 with TRBJ2-1; 7 bases match TRBD1. Germline V CDR1 and CDR2: SGHAT, FQNNGV. This CDR3 contains 16 residues. Unmatched junction bases numbered 9, after V lost 5 bases and J lost 2 bases. The CDR3 DNA sequence: TGTGCCAGCAGCCGATTAGGGGGCGCGGCCTACAATGAGCAGTTCTTC. Its translation: CASSRLGGAAYNEQFF.

This rearrangement joins TRBV3-1 (or the pseudogene TRBV3-2) to TRBJ1-2; D is perhaps TRBD1 (5 bases). Trimming took 4 bases from V and 5 from J, leaving 14 bases between them. CDR1 is LGHDT and CDR2 is YNNKEL in the germline V gene (reference sequence). CDR3 length: 14 amino acids. CDR3 bases: TGTGCCAGCAGCCTTGCGACAGCCACGTATGGCTACACCTTC. Its translation is CASSLATATYGYTF.

The chain links TRBV5-1 to TRBJ1-1; 7 bases are shared with TRBD1. J lost 2 bases, V lost 5 bases, and 3 bases had no gene match. This CDR3 is built from 13 residues. Germline lookup yields CDR1 SGHRS and CDR2 YFSETQ. This chain's CDR3 is CASRQGINTEAFF. In DNA, the CDR3 is TGCGCCAGCAGACAGGGGATTAACACTGAAGCTTTCTTT.